The clone carrying this T cell receptor beta chain has a count of ten or more. These data belong to a study of metastatic and nonmetastatic thyroid tumors. Study at large: Repertoire comparisons spanned blood and tumor or nodule tissue from malignant and benign thyroid patients.

The CDR3 has 11 amino acids. The V end lost 4 bases, the J end lost 3 bases, and 3 bases lay between the germline ends. Germline assignment: CDR1 SGHDN and CDR2 FVKESK. Treatment of any kind had been given to no patient before thyroid surgery. With MiXCR, TCRdb called clones anew from the PCR reads. The sample comprises tens of thousands of clones, just over 20% of which are singletons, and 25% to 30% rests with the top ten. This receptor was taken from a female donor with papillary thyroid cancer or a benign thyroid nodule (not recorded which). Some clones in this sample may be carry-over from other donors' samples. This rearrangement joins TRBV14 to TRBJ2-5, with no clear D. The sequenced sample consisted of blood. The CDR3 loop reads CASSLKETQYF. CDR3 bases: TGTGCCAGCAGCCTAAAAGAGACCCAGTACTTC.